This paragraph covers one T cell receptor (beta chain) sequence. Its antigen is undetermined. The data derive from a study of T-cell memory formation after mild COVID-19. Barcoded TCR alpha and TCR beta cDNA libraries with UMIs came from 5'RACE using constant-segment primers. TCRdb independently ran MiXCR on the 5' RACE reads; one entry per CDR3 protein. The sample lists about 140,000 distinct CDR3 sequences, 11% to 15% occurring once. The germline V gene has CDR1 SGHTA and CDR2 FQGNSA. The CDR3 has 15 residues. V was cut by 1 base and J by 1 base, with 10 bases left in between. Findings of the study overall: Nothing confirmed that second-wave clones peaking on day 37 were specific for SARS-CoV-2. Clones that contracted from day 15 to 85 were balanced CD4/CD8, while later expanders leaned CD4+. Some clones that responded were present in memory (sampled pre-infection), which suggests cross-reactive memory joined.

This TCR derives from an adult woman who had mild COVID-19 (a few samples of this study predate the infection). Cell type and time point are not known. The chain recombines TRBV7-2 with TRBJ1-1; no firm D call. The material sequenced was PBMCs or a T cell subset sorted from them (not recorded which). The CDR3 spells CASSLDPAANTEAFF. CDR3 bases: TGTGCCAGCAGCTTAGACCCGGCGGCGAACACTGAAGCTTTCTTT.